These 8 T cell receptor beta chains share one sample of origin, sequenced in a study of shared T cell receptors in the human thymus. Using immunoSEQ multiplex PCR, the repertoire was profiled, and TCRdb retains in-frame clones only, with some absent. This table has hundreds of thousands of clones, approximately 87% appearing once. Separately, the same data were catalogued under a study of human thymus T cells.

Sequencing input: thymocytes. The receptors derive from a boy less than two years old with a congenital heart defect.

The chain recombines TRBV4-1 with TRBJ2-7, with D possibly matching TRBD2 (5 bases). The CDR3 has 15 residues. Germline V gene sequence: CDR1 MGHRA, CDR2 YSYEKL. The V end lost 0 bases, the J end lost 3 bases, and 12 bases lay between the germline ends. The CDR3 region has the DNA TGCGCCAGCAGCCAAGATTTTCGGGGTTACTACGAGCAGTACTTC. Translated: CASSQDFRGYYEQYF.

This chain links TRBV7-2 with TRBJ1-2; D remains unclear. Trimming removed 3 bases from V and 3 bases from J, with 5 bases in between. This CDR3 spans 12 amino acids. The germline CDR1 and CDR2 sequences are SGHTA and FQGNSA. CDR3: CASSFQYYGYTF. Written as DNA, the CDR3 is TGTGCCAGCAGCTTTCAGTACTATGGCTACACCTTC.

CDR3 sequence: CSVLLWDTYNEQFF. The DNA of the CDR3 is TGCAGCGTTCTTTTGTGGGACACTTACAATGAGCAGTTCTTC. The chain is built from TRBV29-1 and TRBJ2-1; D is perhaps TRBD1 (6 bases). This CDR3 is 14 amino acids long. The germline V gene encodes CDR1 SQVTM and CDR2 ANQGSEA. The germline V and J ends were trimmed by 5 bases and 4 bases, with 15 bases remaining between them.

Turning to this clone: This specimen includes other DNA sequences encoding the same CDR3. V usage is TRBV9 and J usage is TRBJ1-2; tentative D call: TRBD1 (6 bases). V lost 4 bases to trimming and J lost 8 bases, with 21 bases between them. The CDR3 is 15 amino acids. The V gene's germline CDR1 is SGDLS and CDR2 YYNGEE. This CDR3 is CASSPPGHDSLGYTF. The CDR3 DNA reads TGTGCCAGCAGCCCCCCGGGACATGACTCTTTAGGCTACACCTTC. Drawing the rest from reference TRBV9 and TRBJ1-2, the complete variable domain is DSGVTQTPKHLITATGQRVTLRCSPRSGDLSVYWYQQSLDQGLQFLIQYYNGEERAKGNILERFSAQQFPDLHSELNLSSLELGDSALYFCASSPPGHDSLGYTFGSGTRLTVV.

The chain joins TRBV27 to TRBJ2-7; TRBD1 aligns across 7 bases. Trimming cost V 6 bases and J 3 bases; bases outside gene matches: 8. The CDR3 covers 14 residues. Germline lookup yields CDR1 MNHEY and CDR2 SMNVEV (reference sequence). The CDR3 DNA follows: TGTGCCAGCAGACCTAGGGGGCTTCTCTACGAGCAGTACTTC. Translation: CASRPRGLLYEQYF.

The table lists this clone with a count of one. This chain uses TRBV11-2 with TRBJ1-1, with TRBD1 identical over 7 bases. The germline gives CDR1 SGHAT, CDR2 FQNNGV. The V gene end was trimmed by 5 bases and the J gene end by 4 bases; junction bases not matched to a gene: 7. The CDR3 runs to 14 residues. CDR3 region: CASSHRGGGTEAFF. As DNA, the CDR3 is TGTGCCAGCAGCCACAGGGGAGGTGGCACTGAAGCTTTCTTT.

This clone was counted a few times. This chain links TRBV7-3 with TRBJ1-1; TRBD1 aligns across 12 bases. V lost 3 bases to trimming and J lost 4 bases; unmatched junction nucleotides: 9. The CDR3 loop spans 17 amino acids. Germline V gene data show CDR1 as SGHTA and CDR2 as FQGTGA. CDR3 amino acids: CASSFMAGQGAGTEAFF. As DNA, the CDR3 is TGTGCCAGCAGCTTCATGGCGGGACAGGGGGCGGGCACTGAAGCTTTCTTT.

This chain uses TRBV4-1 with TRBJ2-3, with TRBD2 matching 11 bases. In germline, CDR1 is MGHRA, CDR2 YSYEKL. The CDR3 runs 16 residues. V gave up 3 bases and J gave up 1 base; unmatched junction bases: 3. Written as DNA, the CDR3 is TGCGCCAGCAGCCAGGTAGCGGGGGGGGGCACAGATACGCAGTATTTT. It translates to CASSQVAGGGTDTQYF.